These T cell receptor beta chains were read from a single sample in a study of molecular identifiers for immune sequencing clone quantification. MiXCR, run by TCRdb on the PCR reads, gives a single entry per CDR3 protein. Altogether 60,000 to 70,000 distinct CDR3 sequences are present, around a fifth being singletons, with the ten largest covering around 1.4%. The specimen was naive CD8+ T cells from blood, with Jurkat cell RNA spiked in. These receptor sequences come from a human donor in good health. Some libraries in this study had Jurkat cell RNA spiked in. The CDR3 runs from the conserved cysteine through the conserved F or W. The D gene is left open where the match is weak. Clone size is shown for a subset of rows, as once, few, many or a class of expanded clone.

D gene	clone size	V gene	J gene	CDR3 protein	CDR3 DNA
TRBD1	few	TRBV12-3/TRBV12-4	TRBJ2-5	CASSETGGFQETQYF	TGTGCCAGCAGCGAGACAGGGGGCTTTCAAGAGACCCAGTACTTC
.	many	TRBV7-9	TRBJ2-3	CASSHPFRRLPTDTQYF	TGTGCCAGCAGCCATCCTTTTCGGAGACTTCCCACAGATACGCAGTATTTT
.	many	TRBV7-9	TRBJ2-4	CASSLALDGKNIQYF	TGTGCCAGCAGCTTAGCGCTCGACGGAAAAAACATTCAGTACTTC
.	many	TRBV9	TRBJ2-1	CASSVEGASGYNEQFF	TGTGCCAGCAGCGTAGAGGGGGCTAGCGGGTACAATGAGCAGTTCTTC
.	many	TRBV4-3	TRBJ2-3	CASSQYRGRDTQYF	TGCGCCAGCAGCCAATATAGGGGCAGAGATACGCAGTATTTT
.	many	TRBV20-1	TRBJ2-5	CSARGTTQETQYF	TGCAGTGCTAGGGGGACAACCCAAGAGACCCAGTACTTC
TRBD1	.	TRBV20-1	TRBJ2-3	CGAREWDRLTDTQYF	TGCGGTGCTAGAGAGTGGGACAGACTCACAGATACGCAGTATTTT
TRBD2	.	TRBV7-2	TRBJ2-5	CAGSFVGGMRETQYF	TGTGCCGGCAGCTTCGTCGGGGGGATGCGAGAGACCCAGTACTTC
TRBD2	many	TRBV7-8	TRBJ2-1	CASSFSLAGVHEQFF	TGTGCCAGCAGCTTTTCCCTAGCGGGAGTACATGAGCAGTTCTTC
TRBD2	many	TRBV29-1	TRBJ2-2	CSVEDPVSGTTGELFF	TGCAGCGTTGAAGACCCGGTTAGCGGGACAACCGGGGAGCTGTTTTTT
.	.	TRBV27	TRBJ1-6	CASSPPVRAARSPLHF	TGTGCCAGCAGCCCACCGGTCCGGGCCGCGAGGTCACCCCTCCACTTT
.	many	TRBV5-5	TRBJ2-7	CASSSPGQTPNPYEQYF	TGTGCCAGCAGCTCCCCCGGACAGACTCCAAACCCCTACGAGCAGTACTTC
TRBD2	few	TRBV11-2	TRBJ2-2	CASRFIAGGITGELFF	TGTGCCAGCAGATTTATAGCGGGAGGGATCACCGGGGAGCTGTTTTTT
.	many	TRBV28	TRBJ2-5	CASSPGSSETQYF	TGTGCCAGCAGTCCGGGTAGTTCGGAGACCCAGTACTTC
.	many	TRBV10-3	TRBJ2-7	CAPRGAGCNEQYF	TGTGCCCCCAGAGGGGCAGGCTGCAACGAGCAGTACTTC
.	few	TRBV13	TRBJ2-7	CASSHRGLGSDEQYF	TGTGCCAGCAGCCACCGTGGTTTGGGGTCGGACGAGCAGTACTTC
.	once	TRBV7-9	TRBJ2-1	CASSLTQVEQSF	TGTGCCAGCAGCTTAACCCAGGTTGAGCAGTCCTTC
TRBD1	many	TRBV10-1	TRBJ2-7	CASSEQGPYEQYF	TGCGCCAGCAGTGAACAGGGGCCCTACGAGCAGTACTTC
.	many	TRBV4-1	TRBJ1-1	CASSPSPGILNTEAFF	TGCGCCAGCAGCCCGAGCCCGGGAATCCTGAACACTGAAGCTTTCTTT
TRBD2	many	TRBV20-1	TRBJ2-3	CSARGLAGGRTDTQYF	TGCAGTGCTAGAGGTCTAGCGGGAGGGCGCACAGATACGCAGTATTTT
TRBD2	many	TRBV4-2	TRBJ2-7	CASSSNLGGSSSYEQYF	TGTGCCAGCAGCTCAAACCTTGGCGGGAGTAGCTCCTACGAGCAGTACTTC
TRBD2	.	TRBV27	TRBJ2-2	CASGLVFGELFF	TGTGCCAGCGGACTAGTTTTCGGGGAGCTGTTTTTT
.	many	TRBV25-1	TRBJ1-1	CASSDHGATVEAFF	TGTGCCAGCAGTGACCATGGGGCGACAGTTGAAGCTTTCTTT
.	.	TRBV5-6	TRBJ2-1	CATTASSYNEQFF	TGTGCCACCACGGCTAGCTCCTACAATGAGCAGTTCTTC
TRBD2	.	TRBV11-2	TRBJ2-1	CASEPGGLAEKGNEQSF	TGTGCCAGCGAGCCGGGGGGGCTAGCGGAAAAAGGGAATGAGCAGTCCTTC
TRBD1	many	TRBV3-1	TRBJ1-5	CASSQEGQGASNQPQHF	TGTGCCAGCAGCCAAGAGGGACAGGGGGCGAGCAATCAGCCCCAGCATTTT
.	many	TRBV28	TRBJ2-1	CASSLETLGPTGYNEQFF	TGTGCCAGCAGTTTGGAGACCCTAGGTCCTACCGGGTACAATGAGCAGTTCTTC
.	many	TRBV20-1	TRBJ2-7	CSAREEASYEQYF	TGCAGTGCTAGAGAGGAAGCATCCTACGAGCAGTACTTC
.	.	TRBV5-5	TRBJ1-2	CASSLLGIYGYTF	TGTGCCAGCAGCTTGTTGGGAATCTATGGCTACACCTTC
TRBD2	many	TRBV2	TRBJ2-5	CASGTSGTGNQETQYF	TGTGCCAGCGGGACTAGCGGGACTGGCAACCAAGAGACCCAGTACTTC
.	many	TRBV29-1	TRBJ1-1	CSVGRPMNTEAFF	TGCAGCGTGGGACGGCCCATGAACACTGAAGCTTTCTTT
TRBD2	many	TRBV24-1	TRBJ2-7	CATAFSGRADEQYF	TGTGCCACAGCCTTTAGCGGGAGGGCCGACGAGCAGTACTTC
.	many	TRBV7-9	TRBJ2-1	CASSPREGRTYNEQFF	TGTGCCAGCAGCCCCCGGGAAGGGAGGACCTACAATGAGCAGTTCTTC
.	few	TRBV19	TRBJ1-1	CASSIPGNAEAFF	TGTGCCAGTAGTATACCGGGGAACGCTGAAGCTTTCTTT
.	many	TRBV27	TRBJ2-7	CASSLSRNPLLEQYF	TGTGCCAGCAGTTTATCGAGGAACCCCCTTCTGGAGCAGTACTTC
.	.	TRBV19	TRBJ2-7	CASGNSPYEQYF	TGTGCCAGTGGTAATAGCCCCTACGAGCAGTACTTC
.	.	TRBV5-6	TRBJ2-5	CASSLGTDQETQYF	TGTGCCAGCAGCTTAGGAACAGACCAAGAGACCCAGTACTTC
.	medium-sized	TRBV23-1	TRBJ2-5	CASSPLVLGTRQETQYF	TGCGCCAGCAGTCCGTTGGTCTTAGGGACAAGACAAGAGACCCAGTACTTC
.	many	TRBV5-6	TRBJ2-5	CASSPSRLEETQYF	TGTGCCAGCAGCCCCTCTAGGTTGGAGGAGACCCAGTACTTC
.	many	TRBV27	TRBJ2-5	CASSLVIASGRETQYF	TGTGCCAGCAGTTTAGTCATAGCGTCAGGGAGAGAGACCCAGTACTTC